The sample holds a few counts of the clone carrying this T cell receptor beta chain. Its antigen is unknown. RNA transcripts were the template for amplifying TCR beta CDR3 regions. When the TCR CDR3 underwent first-round RT-PCR, the HTBI primer set was used. TCRdb used MiXCR to reprocess the multiplex PCR reads, holding one entry per CDR3 protein. The data contain around 660,000 distinct CDR3 sequences, 45% of them seen just once; the ten biggest clones take up roughly 6.5%. The data belong to a study of T cells in Graves' hyperthyroidism and ophthalmopathy. Points from the study as a whole: Separating ophthalmopathy from stable hyperthyroidism was achieved by a 13 V-J model. Most clonotypes that expanded in the thyroid above 0.001 also showed up in blood.

Exclusions: uncontrolled infection, other autoimmune disease, pregnancy, lactation. Each diagnosis was grounded in clinical symptoms, serum thyroxine and TRAb, thyroid ultrasound, and orbital computed tomography. Sequenced sample: peripheral blood or thyroid tissue (not recorded which). The origin of this receptor is an adult man with Graves' disease, either hyperthyroidism or ophthalmopathy (not recorded which).

DNA of the CDR3: TGTGCCAGCAGCCCCCTCGGGACAGGGGACACTGAAGCTTTCTTT. Encoded protein: CASSPLGTGDTEAFF. The gene calls are TRBV13 and TRBJ1-1; 10 bases map to TRBD1. There are 15 residues in the CDR3. The V and J ends lost 5 bases and 3 bases, in that order; junction bases with no gene match: 6. Germline CDR1 is PRHDT and CDR2 is FYEKMQ (reference sequence).